The next 9 T cell receptor beta chains were all read from a single sample in a study of blood T cell repertoires in COVID-19. Generated by immunoSEQ multiplex PCR, the TCRdb table keeps only in-frame clones and is missing some. The table shows roughly 250,000 clones, with around 88% occurring only once. Sequencing was performed on peripheral blood. The source is a man between 35 and 55 years old with active or convalescent COVID-19.

The V and J genes are TRBV7-9 and TRBJ1-5; a weak D match, TRBD1 (6 bases). The germline V gene encodes CDR1 SEHNR and CDR2 FQNEAQ (reference sequence). The germline V and J ends were trimmed by 5 bases and 4 bases, with 12 bases remaining between them. The CDR3 is made up of 14 amino acids. DNA of the CDR3: TGTGCCAGCAGCCCCGGGACAAGGAATCAGCCCCAGCATTTT. Protein sequence: CASSPGTRNQPQHF.

The chain joins TRBV6-5 to TRBJ2-1; the D gene is possibly TRBD2 (6 bases). The CDR3 is 15 residues long. Trimming took off 5 bases at V and 3 bases at J, with 14 bases between the two ends. Germline CDR1 and CDR2: MNHEY and SVGAGI. This CDR3 is CASSRPGTLYNEQFF. CDR3 nucleotides: TGTGCCAGCAGTCGACCCGGGACTCTCTACAATGAGCAGTTCTTC.

This clone was counted once. The chain recombines TRBV24-1 with TRBJ1-1; D ambiguous. From germline, CDR1 is KGHDR and CDR2 SFDVKD. V lost 8 bases to trimming and J lost 1 base, with 10 bases between them. This CDR3 spans 13 amino acids. The DNA of the CDR3 is TGTGCCACCATGGGCCAGTCGAACACTGAAGCTTTCTTT. Protein sequence: CATMGQSNTEAFF.

This sequence joins TRBV29-1 and TRBJ1-5; 7 positions match TRBD1. The V and J ends lost 6 bases and 5 bases, in that order; junction bases with no gene match: 10. Per germline, CDR1 SQVTM and CDR2 ANQGSEA. The CDR3 sequence is 14 residues long. The CDR3 sequence is CSVVPTGSDQPQHF. CDR3 nucleotide sequence: TGCAGCGTCGTACCGACAGGGTCCGATCAGCCCCAGCATTTT.

The chain carries TRBV2 and TRBJ1-1; D is unclear. Trimming shortened V by 7 bases and J by 2 bases, and 11 bases separated the two germline ends. This CDR3 contains 13 residues. Germline assignment: CDR1 SNHLY and CDR2 FYNNEI. The CDR3 sequence is CASNQEGNTEAFF. The CDR3 DNA sequence: TGTGCCAGCAACCAGGAAGGAAACACTGAAGCTTTCTTT. The full variable domain, rest sourced from reference TRBV2 and TRBJ1-1, is EPEVTQTPSHQVTQMGQEVILRCVPISNHLYFYWYRQILGQKVEFLVSFYNNEISEKSEIFDDQFSVERPDGSNFTLKIRSTKLEDSAMYFCASNQEGNTEAFFGQGTRLTVV.

The CDR3 nucleotides are TGTGCCAGCAGCTTAGATGGTTTTTCGGGTCAGCCCCAGCATTTT. Amino acid sequence: CASSLDGFSGQPQHF. The chain joins TRBV7-8 to TRBJ1-5; D is unclear. CDR1 and CDR2 (germline): SGHVS, FQNEAQ. With 1 base removed from V and 6 bases from J, the gap between germline ends came to 13 bases. The CDR3 sequence is 15 residues long.

The chain uses TRBV10-3 and TRBJ1-1, with 8 bases aligning to TRBD1. The V segment lost 10 bases and the J segment 3 bases; nucleotides outside the gene matches: 13. Germline V gene data show CDR1 as ENHRY and CDR2 as SYGVKD. This CDR3 spans 15 amino acids. The CDR3 spells CATVDRGKIDTEAFF. The CDR3 DNA reads TGTGCCACCGTAGACAGGGGCAAGATAGACACTGAAGCTTTCTTT.

This sequence joins TRBV7-2 and TRBJ2-1; TRBD2 aligns across 11 bases. The CDR3 covers 17 residues. With V trimmed by 5 bases and J by 5 bases, 11 bases remained unmatched. Germline V gives CDR1 SGHTA, CDR2 FQGNSA. The CDR3 DNA follows: TGTGCCAGCAGCCCAAAGACTAGCGGGATTCTGAACAATGAGCAGTTCTTC. This translates into CASSPKTSGILNNEQFF.

This sequence joins TRBV11-2 and TRBJ2-2; 7 bases agree with TRBD2. The germline V gene has CDR1 SGHAT and CDR2 FQNNGV. This CDR3 comprises 14 residues. Trimming cost V 3 bases and J 6 bases; bases outside gene matches: 4. The CDR3 spells CASSFDGRSGELFF. CDR3 bases: TGTGCCAGCAGCTTCGACGGGAGGTCCGGGGAGCTGTTTTTT.